The sequence of this TCR beta chain was determined in a study of T-cell reconstitution after alpha-beta-depleted transplantation in children. For TCRbeta, the library was prepared with unique molecular identifiers. A single record per CDR3 protein comes from TCRdb applying MiXCR to the PCR reads. The data show 800,000 to 1,000,000 distinct CDR3 sequences, with less than 30% seen just once and 28% held by the top ten. This TCR derives from a boy in the first two years of life who had a stem cell transplant for SCID, so the T cells may come from the graft donor. Sample: PBMCs, mostly from graft donor cells, taken 360 days after TCRalphabeta/CD19-depleted stem cell transplant.

The CDR3 bases are TGTGCCCGTTCCCGCACAGGGGGGCCTGCAACTAATGAAAAACTGTTTTTT. Translation gives CARSRTGGPATNEKLFF. The chain links TRBV5-6 to TRBJ1-4; 8 bases align to TRBD1. Looked up from germline, CDR1 is SGHDT and CDR2 is YYEEEE. The CDR3 consists of 17 residues. Trimming at V came to 10 bases and at J to 0 bases, leaving 14 bases not matched to a gene.